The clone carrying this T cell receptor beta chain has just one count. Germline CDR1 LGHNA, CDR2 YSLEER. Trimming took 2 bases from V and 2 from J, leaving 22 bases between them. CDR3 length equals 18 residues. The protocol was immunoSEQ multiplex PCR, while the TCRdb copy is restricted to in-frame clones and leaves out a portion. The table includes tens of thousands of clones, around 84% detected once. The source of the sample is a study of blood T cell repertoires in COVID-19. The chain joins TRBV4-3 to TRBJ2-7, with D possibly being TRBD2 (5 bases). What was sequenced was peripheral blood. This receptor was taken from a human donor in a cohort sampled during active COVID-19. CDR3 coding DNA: TGCGCCAGCAGCCAATTCAGATCGGCCGGGGAGATGGCCTACGAGCAGTACTTC. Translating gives CASSQFRSAGEMAYEQYF.